Below, one T cell receptor (beta chain) is given with its context. The antigen remains unidentified. Libraries were prepared by immunoSEQ multiplex PCR; TCRdb keeps only in-frame clonotypes and omits some of them. The sample carries more than 15,000 clones, around 80% recorded once. These data belong to a study of vaccination effects on CD4 cells after COVID-19. Study context: Post-vaccination samples were obtained at early and late time points from a few convalescent patients.

Antigen-specific CD4+ T cells were first expanded with viral peptide pools by the ViraFEST assay and only then sequenced. The culture ran for nine to ten days, and then CD4+ T cells were isolated. SARS-CoV-2 infection was confirmed by PCR in the person between March and December 2020. Everyone in the study got two shots of either the BNT162b2 or mRNA-1273 vaccine. Study-wide results and caveats: Only a few convalescent patients and no early post-infection timepoints featured in the study. For convalescents, most of the spike-reactive clones seen post-vaccine were new vaccine-induced clones. Clonal contraction was marked in infection- and vaccine-induced clones late after vaccination.

The sample consisted of CD4+ T cells from PBMCs cultured with SARS-CoV-2 spike peptides, taken after COVID-19 vaccination. This TCR was recovered from a human donor who had a prior SARS-CoV-2 infection.

The CDR3 sequence: CASSLGLAELGAEQYF. The CDR3, as DNA: TGTGCCAGCAGCCTAGGACTAGCGGAACTGGGGGCCGAGCAGTACTTC. V and J are TRBV5-4 and TRBJ2-7; 10 bases agree with TRBD2. Trimming removed 4 bases from V and 6 bases from J; junction bases left unmatched: 13. This CDR3 spans 16 amino acids. Looked up from germline, CDR1 is SGHNT and CDR2 is YYREEE (reference sequence).